This entry describes one T cell receptor (beta chain). V shed 2 bases and J shed 7 bases, with 6 bases lying between them. From germline, CDR1 is MDHEN and CDR2 SYDVKM. The CDR3 is made up of 12 amino acids. The data derive from a study of T cell responses to AZD1222 COVID-19 vaccine. Measured with immunoSEQ multiplex PCR; TCRdb has only the in-frame clones, and not every one. The sample lists roughly 80,000 clones, around 90% occurring once. This material consisted of peripheral blood, taken on day 0 of MenACWY control vaccination. The rearrangement links TRBV28 to TRBJ2-1; D remains unclear. The receptor's source is an adult in good health. DNA for the CDR3: TGTGCCAGCAGTTTAAACTGGAATGAGCAGTTCTTC. Amino acids: CASSLNWNEQFF.